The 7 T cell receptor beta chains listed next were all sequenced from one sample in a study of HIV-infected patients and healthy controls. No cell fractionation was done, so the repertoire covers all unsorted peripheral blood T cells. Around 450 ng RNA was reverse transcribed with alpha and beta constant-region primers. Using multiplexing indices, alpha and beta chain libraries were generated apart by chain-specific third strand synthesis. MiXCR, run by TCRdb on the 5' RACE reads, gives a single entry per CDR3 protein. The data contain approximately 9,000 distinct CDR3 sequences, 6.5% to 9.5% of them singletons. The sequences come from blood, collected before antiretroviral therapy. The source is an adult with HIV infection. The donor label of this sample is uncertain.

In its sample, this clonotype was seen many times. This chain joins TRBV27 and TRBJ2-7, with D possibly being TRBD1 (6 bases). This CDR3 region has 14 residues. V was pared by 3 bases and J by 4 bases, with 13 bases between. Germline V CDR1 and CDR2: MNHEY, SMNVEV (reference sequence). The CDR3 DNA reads TGTGCCAGCAGTTTGCAGGGGAATCAATACGAGCAGTACTTC. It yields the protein CASSLQGNQYEQYF.

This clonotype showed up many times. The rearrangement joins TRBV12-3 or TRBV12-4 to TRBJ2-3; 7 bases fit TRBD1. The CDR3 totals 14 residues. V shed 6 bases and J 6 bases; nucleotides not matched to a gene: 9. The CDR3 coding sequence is TGTGCCAGCAGCCCGGGACAGCCGTCCGATACGCAGTATTTT. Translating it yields CASSPGQPSDTQYF.

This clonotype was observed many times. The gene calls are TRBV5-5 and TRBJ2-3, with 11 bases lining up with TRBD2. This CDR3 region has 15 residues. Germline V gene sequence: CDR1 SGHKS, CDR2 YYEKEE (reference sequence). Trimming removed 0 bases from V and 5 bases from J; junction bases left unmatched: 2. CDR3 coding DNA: TGTGCCAGCAGCTTGGTACTAGCGGGGGTAGATACGCAGTATTTT. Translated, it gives CASSLVLAGVDTQYF. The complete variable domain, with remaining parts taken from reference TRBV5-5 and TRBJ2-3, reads DAGVTQSPTHLIKTRGQQVTLRCSPISGHKSVSWYQQVLGQGPQFIFQYYEKEERGRGNFPDRFSARQFPNYSSELNVNALLLGDSALYLCASSLVLAGVDTQYFGPGTRLTVL.

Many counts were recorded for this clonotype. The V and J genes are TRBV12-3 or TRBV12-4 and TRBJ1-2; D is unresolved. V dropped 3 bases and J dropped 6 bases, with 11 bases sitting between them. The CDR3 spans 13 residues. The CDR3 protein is CASSFSGSDGYTF. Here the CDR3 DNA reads TGTGCCAGCAGTTTCTCGGGGAGTGATGGCTACACCTTC.

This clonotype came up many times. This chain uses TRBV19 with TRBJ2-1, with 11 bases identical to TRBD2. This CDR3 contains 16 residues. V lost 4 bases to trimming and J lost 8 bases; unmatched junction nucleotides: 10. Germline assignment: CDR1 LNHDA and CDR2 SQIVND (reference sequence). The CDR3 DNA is TGTGCCAGTAGTACCTTAGCGGGAGGGTACTCGTATGAGCAGTTCTTC. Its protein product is CASSTLAGGYSYEQFF.

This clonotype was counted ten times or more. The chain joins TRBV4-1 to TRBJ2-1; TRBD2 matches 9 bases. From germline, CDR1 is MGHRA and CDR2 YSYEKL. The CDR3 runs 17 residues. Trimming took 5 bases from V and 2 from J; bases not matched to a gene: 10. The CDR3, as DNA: TGCGCCAGCAGCTCACATAGCGGGAGTGGCCCCTACAATGAGCAGTTCTTC. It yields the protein CASSSHSGSGPYNEQFF.

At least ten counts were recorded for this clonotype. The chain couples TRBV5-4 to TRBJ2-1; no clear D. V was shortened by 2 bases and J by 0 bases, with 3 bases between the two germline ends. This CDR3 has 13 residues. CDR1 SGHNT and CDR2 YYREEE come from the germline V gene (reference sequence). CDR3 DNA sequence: TGTGCCAGCAGCTTAGGCTCCTACAATGAGCAGTTCTTC. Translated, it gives CASSLGSYNEQFF. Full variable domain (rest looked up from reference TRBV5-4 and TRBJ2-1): ETGVTQSPTHLIKTRGQQVTLRCSSQSGHNTVSWYQQALGQGPQFIFQYYREEENGRGNFPPRFSGLQFPNYSSELNVNALELDDSALYLCASSLGSYNEQFFGPGTRLTVL.